This TCR beta chain was recorded in a study of T cell changes during pregnancy in multiple sclerosis. Clones were read by immunoSEQ multiplex PCR, and TCRdb kept only the in-frame ones, dropping some. The sample has 25,000 to 35,000 clones, roughly 90% seen once. The TCR was taken from a female donor in good health, enrolled as a control in a pregnancy study. This specimen consisted of CD4+ T cells from peripheral blood mononuclear cells, obtained in the second trimester of pregnancy.

The CDR3, as DNA: TGTGCCAGCAGCTTAGAATTGACTAGCGGGGTTGGGGATACGCAGTATTTT. Its translation is CASSLELTSGVGDTQYF. The J gene is TRBJ2-3, the V gene TRBV11-2; the match to TRBD2 covers 11 bases. The CDR3 runs to 17 residues. Trimming at V came to 0 bases and at J to 6 bases, leaving 8 bases not matched to a gene. The germline CDR1 and CDR2 sequences are SGHAT and FQNNGV.